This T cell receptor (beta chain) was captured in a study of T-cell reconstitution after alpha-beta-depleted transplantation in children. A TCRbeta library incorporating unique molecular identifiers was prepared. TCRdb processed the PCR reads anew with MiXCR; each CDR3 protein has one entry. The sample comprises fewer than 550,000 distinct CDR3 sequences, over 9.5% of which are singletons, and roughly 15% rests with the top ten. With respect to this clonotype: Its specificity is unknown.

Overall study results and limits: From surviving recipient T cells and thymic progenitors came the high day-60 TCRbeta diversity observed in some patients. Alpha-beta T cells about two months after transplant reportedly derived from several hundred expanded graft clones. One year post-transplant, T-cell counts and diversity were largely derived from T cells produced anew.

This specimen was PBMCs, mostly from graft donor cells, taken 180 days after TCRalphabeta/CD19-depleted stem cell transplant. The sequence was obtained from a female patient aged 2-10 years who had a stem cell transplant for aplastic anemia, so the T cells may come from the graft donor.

The DNA for the CDR3 is TGTGCCAGTACAGGACTAGCCGACAATGAGCAGTTCTTC. It encodes CASTGLADNEQFF. The V and J genes are TRBV19 and TRBJ2-1; TRBD2 aligns across 8 bases. J lost 5 bases, V lost 7 bases, and 4 bases had no gene match. This CDR3 comprises 13 residues. CDR1 is LNHDA, CDR2 SQIVND, per germline (reference sequence).